This T cell receptor (beta chain) was documented in a study of T cells after yellow fever vaccination. Study-wide results and caveats: When the response was secondary, it was weaker but reached its peak faster, day 5 versus 15. A large majority of primary-vaccination clones showed up again after the booster (roughly 95% CD4, 88% CD8).

The CDR3 totals 19 residues. V was clipped by 1 base and J by 5 bases; unmatched bases: 13. Germline CDR1 reads LGHDT; CDR2 reads YNNKEL (reference sequence). This clonotype was seen repeatedly, ten times or more. What it binds is unknown. TCRdb used MiXCR to reprocess the 5' RACE reads, holding one entry per CDR3 protein. The data hold around 68,000 distinct CDR3 sequences, with about 7.7% observed a single time. The origin of this receptor is a man aged 18 to 30 who received the YFV17D yellow fever vaccine. The specimen was CD8+ T cells sorted from PBMCs, collected roughly 10 days after the first yellow fever vaccination. This chain uses TRBV3-1 with TRBJ2-2; TRBD2 matches 10 bases. The DNA for the CDR3 is TGTGCCAGCAGCCAAGTCGGGGTGTCTAGCGGGGGAGCAACCGGGGAGCTGTTTTTT. Translating it yields CASSQVGVSSGGATGELFF. Looking up the rest from reference TRBV3-1 and TRBJ2-2 gives the full variable domain: DTAVSQTPKYLVTQMGNDKSIKCEQNLGHDTMYWYKQDSKKFLKIMFSYNNKELIINETVPNRFSPKSPDKAHLNLHINSLELGDSAVYFCASSQVGVSSGGATGELFFGEGSRLTVL.